The T cell receptor (beta chain) under discussion was sequenced for a study of vaccination and CD4 T cells after COVID-19. Whole-study context: Cultures serving as controls received a peptide pool (CEFX or HIV-1 Nef) or no peptide.

This clonotype has only a few counts. Its antigen is not identified. At the Johns Hopkins FTIC core, DNA taken from cultured CD4+ T cells was sequenced by way of the Oncomine TCR Beta short-read assay. TCRdb recomputed calls from the PCR reads with MiXCR, one row per CDR3 protein. The sample contains about 18,000 distinct CDR3 sequences, 50% of which appear only once. The V gene's germline CDR1 is MNHNS and CDR2 SASEGT. This CDR3 is 15 amino acids long. Trimming removed 1 base at V and 4 bases at J, with 13 bases between. The sample's treatment: 10-day PBMC culture with coronavirus spike peptide pools or control peptides (ViraFEST assay).

The sequence came from a human donor who had recovered from COVID-19. Sequenced input: CD4+ T cells from blood, cultured in vitro. The chain joins TRBV6-1 to TRBJ1-1; a weak D match, TRBD1 (6 bases). This chain's CDR3 is CASSEVPGEGTEAFF. The CDR3 region has the DNA TGTGCCAGCAGTGAAGTTCCAGGGGAGGGCACTGAAGCTTTCTTT.